This TCR beta chain was retrieved from a study of PD-1 blockade in classical Hodgkin lymphoma. Regarding the study as a whole: Compared with baseline, CD4+ but not CD8+ TCR diversity had risen significantly by C4D1.

Documented time point: cycle 4 day 1 (C4D1), after 5 to 7 weeks of nivolumab. In every patient, relapse followed autologous stem cell transplantation, while exposure to brentuximab vedotin differed. Best responses were complete response, partial response or progressive disease. About this clone itself: Its cognate antigen is unknown.

V trimming: 0 bases; J trimming: 2 bases; junction bases outside the gene matches: 3. CDR3 size: 16 residues. The V gene's germline CDR1 is SGHTS and CDR2 YDEGEE. TCRdb's copy holds only in-frame clones and misses some; the assay was immunoSEQ multiplex PCR. The data hold under 45,000 clones, with roughly 69% observed a single time. Sequences were derived from peripheral blood mononuclear cells (PBMCs), sampled before the fourth cycle of nivolumab. The sequence was collected from a human donor with classical Hodgkin lymphoma. This chain uses TRBV5-8 with TRBJ2-3; 10 positions match TRBD2. CDR3 bases: TGTGCCAGCAGCTTGGATAGCGGGGGGTACACAGATACGCAGTATTTT. Its protein is CASSLDSGGYTDTQYF. The whole variable domain, filled in from reference TRBV5-8 and TRBJ2-3, reads EAGVTQSPTHLIKTRGQQATLRCSPISGHTSVYWYQQALGLGLQFLLWYDEGEERNRGNFPPRFSGRQFPNYSSELNVNALELEDSALYLCASSLDSGGYTDTQYFGPGTRLTVL.